The T cell receptor beta chain described here comes from a study of breast tumors, draining lymph nodes, adjacent tissues (dated by TCRdb to 2016 to 2017). For the wider study: In breast cancer patients, the study compared the TCR beta repertoires of tumor, adjacent nontumor tissue and axillary lymph nodes. The study aimed to assess the relationships and possible T-cell exchange between tumor, surrounding tissue and draining lymph node repertoires in human breast cancer. The paper as a whole reports these results and caveats: The conclusion that tumor T cells originate in lymph nodes was presented as consistent with a hypothesis rather than as directly demonstrated. Tumor and nontumor tissue repertoires were significantly more similar in luminal-like than in basal-like breast cancer. The data were considered consistent with most tumor T cells being derived from the lymph node and subsequently expanding within tumor tissue. T-cell repertoire diversity in tumors was found to be lower than in lymph nodes but higher than in nontumor tissue, and preferential V and J gene usage was observed.

The cysteine opens and the phenylalanine closes a CDR3 of 13 amino acids. Just the 39-base CDR3 DNA is kept, in frame starting at base 1. Sequences MNHEY (CDR1) and SMNVEV (CDR2) are obtained from the germline V gene (reference sequence). The reads were generated on an Illumina HiSeq 2000. TCR beta chain libraries were generated through multiplex PCR amplification. High-throughput sequencing was used to analyze the amplified TCR beta chain products. TCRdb cleaned the public reads at Q25 with fastp, built clones with MiXCR and kept in-frame beta chains. Every distinct CDR3 protein forms one entry, paired with its most common genes and DNA. The sample table lists approximately 150,000 distinct CDR3 sequences, approximately 30% of them with a count of one. Roughly 3.8% of the sample is in the top ten clones. Lymph node samples came from the axillary draining lymph nodes of breast cancer patients. This clonotype was counted ten times or more. No cognate antigen has been identified for it. A junction boundary mismatches the germline segment, possibly from a read error.

The sample was axillary lymph node tissue. Here the chain combines TRBV27 and TRBJ1-2; 7 middle bases align to TRBD1. The sequence was obtained from a female donor with breast cancer. Some clones in this sample may be carry-over from other donors' samples. The DNA reads as follows: TGTGCCAGCAGTTTATCGCCTAAGGGACAGCGTCTCTTC. It specifies CASSLSPKGQRLF.